A single sample is the source of the 10 T cell receptor beta chains below, sequenced in a study of CD8+ T cells in alopecia areata. Following RNA extraction, reverse transcription yielded cDNA that acted as the sequencing template. Profiled with immunoSEQ multiplex PCR; TCRdb holds only in-frame clones, not every one. The sample holds around 140,000 clones, more than 40% seen once. The sample consisted of CD8+ T cells sorted from blood, taken at week 0. The receptors were gathered from a human donor with alopecia areata.

This clone showed up just a few times. This rearrangement joins TRBV25-1 to TRBJ1-2; D perhaps matches TRBD1 (6 bases). Deletions cut 3 bases from V and 4 bases from J, with 21 bases between. Germline V lookup: CDR1 MGHDK, CDR2 SYGVNS. The CDR3 contains 17 residues. The CDR3 sequence is CASSDGPPNRASYGYTF. CDR3 sequence (DNA): TGTGCCAGCAGTGACGGCCCACCGAACAGGGCAAGCTATGGCTACACCTTC.

This chain connects TRBV19 to TRBJ2-3; 10 bases align to TRBD2. This CDR3 is built from 14 residues. CDR1 is LNHDA, CDR2 SQIVND, per germline (reference sequence). With 9 bases clipped from V and 8 bases from J, the junction kept 11 bases outside the gene matches. CDR3 sequence: CASVRAGGSGTQYF. CDR3 DNA: TGTGCCAGCGTCCGAGCGGGGGGGAGCGGTACGCAGTATTTT.

The V gene is TRBV13, the J gene TRBJ2-1, with D unclear. Trimming removed 5 bases from V and 5 bases from J, with 7 bases in between. This CDR3 region has 12 residues. The germline V gene encodes CDR1 PRHDT and CDR2 FYEKMQ (reference sequence). The CDR3 here is CASSTPDNEQFF. The DNA of the CDR3 is TGTGCCAGCAGCACTCCAGACAATGAGCAGTTCTTC.

V and J are TRBV9 and TRBJ2-7; D is possibly TRBD1 (8 bases). V gave up 5 bases and J gave up 3 bases, with 15 bases separating them. CDR1 and CDR2 (germline): SGDLS, YYNGEE. The CDR3 is made up of 14 amino acids. Here the CDR3 reads CASSVGGTGYEQYF. For the CDR3, the DNA is TGTGCCAGCAGTGTGGGAGGGACAGGCTACGAGCAGTACTTC.

This clone turned up a few times. This chain joins TRBV9 and TRBJ2-7, with D possibly being TRBD2 (7 bases). V dropped 1 base and J dropped 5 bases, with 13 bases sitting between them. Germline assignment: CDR1 SGDLS and CDR2 YYNGEE. The CDR3 is 14 amino acids. CDR3 sequence: CASSVRGGVDEQYF. The CDR3 DNA reads TGTGCCAGCAGCGTAAGGGGGGGAGTTGACGAGCAGTACTTC. The full variable domain, with the rest looked up from reference TRBV9 and TRBJ2-7, is DSGVTQTPKHLITATGQRVTLRCSPRSGDLSVYWYQQSLDQGLQFLIQYYNGEERAKGNILERFSAQQFPDLHSELNLSSLELGDSALYFCASSVRGGVDEQYFGPGTRLTVT.

This clone was observed at least ten times. V is TRBV5-6 and J is TRBJ2-1, with 9 bases that match TRBD2. Trimming took 3 bases from V and 4 from J; bases not matched to a gene: 8. From germline, CDR1 is SGHDT and CDR2 YYEEEE. The CDR3 has 16 amino acids. CDR3 loop: CASSYQTSGQYNEQFF. For the CDR3, the DNA is TGTGCCAGCAGCTATCAGACTAGCGGTCAATACAATGAGCAGTTCTTC.

The table lists this clone with a few counts. CDR3 loop: CASSLNPVETQYF. The CDR3 DNA reads as TGTGCCAGCAGTTTAAACCCTGTGGAGACCCAGTACTTC. The chain uses TRBV7-8 and TRBJ2-5; D remains ambiguous. The germline V gene has CDR1 SGHVS and CDR2 FQNEAQ. This CDR3 has 13 amino acids. The V end lost 6 bases, the J end lost 5 bases, and 13 bases lay between the germline ends. Complete variable domain (other parts from reference TRBV7-8 and TRBJ2-5): GAGVSQSPRYKVAKRGQDVALRCDPISGHVSLFWYQQALGQGPEFLTYFQNEAQLDKSGLPSDRFFAERPEGSVSTLKIQRTQQEDSAVYLCASSLNPVETQYFGPGTRLLVL.

This chain links TRBV7-9 with TRBJ2-1, with a weak D call TRBD1 (5 bases). The V and J ends lost 5 bases and 1 base respectively, with 15 bases between them. The germline V gene encodes CDR1 SEHNR and CDR2 FQNEAQ (reference sequence). CDR3 length equals 16 residues. CDR3 nucleotide sequence: TGTGCCAGCAGCCCTAGGGGAAGCAAATCCTACAATGAGCAGTTCTTC. It yields the protein CASSPRGSKSYNEQFF.

This clone was detected only a few times. The chain couples TRBV27 to TRBJ2-5, with D maybe TRBD1 (6 bases). The germline V gene has CDR1 MNHEY and CDR2 SMNVEV (reference sequence). V was trimmed by 4 bases and J by 1 base, leaving 16 bases between them. This CDR3 has 16 residues. CDR3 coding DNA: TGTGCCAGCAGTTCGACAGGATTAAGGGGCCAAGAGACCCAGTACTTC. It codes for CASSSTGLRGQETQYF.

This clone was detected a few times. The CDR3 DNA sequence: TGTGCCTGGAGTGTTCGCTATGGCTACACCTTC. This sequence encodes CAWSVRYGYTF. The V and J genes are TRBV30 and TRBJ1-2, with D hard to call. The CDR3 contains 11 residues. Trimming shortened V by 0 bases and J by 4 bases, and 3 bases separated the two germline ends. The germline gives CDR1 GTSNPN, CDR2 SVGIG (reference sequence).